The 23 T cell receptor beta chains below come from one sample, sequenced in a study of blood T cell repertoires in COVID-19. Sequencing was performed with immunoSEQ multiplex PCR; in TCRdb, only in-frame clones are kept and a portion is missing. The data contain 290,000 or so clones, roughly 90% of them seen just once; the ten biggest clones take up around 4.3%. Sequenced sample: PBMCs or T cells enriched from blood (not recorded which). The receptors come from a woman aged 18-29 years with acute COVID-19.

This chain connects TRBV9 to TRBJ1-5; 8 bases match TRBD1. After removal of 3 bases from V and 3 bases from J, the junction contained 5 bases not matched to a gene. Germline V gives CDR1 SGDLS, CDR2 YYNGEE. The CDR3 covers 15 residues. CDR3 DNA: TGTGCCAGCAGCGCGGGACAGGATCTCAATCAGCCCCAGCATTTT. This translates into CASSAGQDLNQPQHF.

In DNA, the CDR3 is TGTGCCATCAACCCGACAGGGGGCGATGGCTACACCTTC. Residues: CAINPTGGDGYTF. This chain connects TRBV10-3 to TRBJ1-2, with 10 bases aligning to TRBD1. The CDR3 runs to 13 residues. V trimming: 7 bases; J trimming: 6 bases; junction bases outside the gene matches: 5. Germline loops: CDR1 ENHRY, CDR2 SYGVKD.

This chain joins TRBV7-9 and TRBJ1-3; TRBD1 aligns across 8 bases. Germline V gene sequence: CDR1 SEHNR, CDR2 FQNEAQ (reference sequence). This CDR3 contains 14 residues. V shed 5 bases, J shed 4 bases, and the junction held 4 bases outside the gene matches. The DNA for the CDR3 is TGTGCCAGCAGCCAGACAGGGGTCGGAAACACCATATATTTT. This gives the protein CASSQTGVGNTIYF.

J is TRBJ1-2 and V is TRBV7-3; D unclear. Deletions cut 5 bases from V and 1 base from J, with 8 bases between. CDR3 length: 13 residues. Per germline, CDR1 SGHTA and CDR2 FQGTGA. The CDR3 region is CASSPDSNYGYTF. The CDR3 coding sequence is TGTGCCAGCAGCCCCGATAGTAACTATGGCTACACCTTC.

The chain is built from TRBV14 and TRBJ2-4; 7 bases are shared with TRBD1. Germline values: CDR1 SGHDN, CDR2 FVKESK. CDR3 length equals 17 residues. V dropped 0 bases and J dropped 0; count of bases not matched to a gene: 5. The CDR3 coding sequence is TGTGCCAGCAGCCAAGAGGGACAGAGCTTAGCCAAAAACATTCAGTACTTC. Translated, it gives CASSQEGQSLAKNIQYF.

The J gene is TRBJ2-5, the V gene TRBV28; possible D gene TRBD1, 6 bases. Germline CDR1 is MDHEN and CDR2 is SYDVKM. The CDR3 sequence is 14 residues long. The V end was cut by 3 bases, the J end by 2 bases, with 10 bases between. The CDR3 nucleotides are TGTGCCAGCAGTTTGGTGGGGACACAAGAGACCCAGTACTTC. This codes for CASSLVGTQETQYF.

The V call is TRBV7-9, the J call TRBJ1-5; 7 positions agree with TRBD1. The CDR3 is 15 amino acids. Germline V gene data show CDR1 as SEHNR and CDR2 as FQNEAQ (reference sequence). V was clipped by 5 bases and J by 3 bases; unmatched bases: 7. CDR3 nucleotides: TGTGCCAGCAGCATCACAGGGACAGACAATCAGCCCCAGCATTTT. Amino acids: CASSITGTDNQPQHF.

V is TRBV4-1 and J is TRBJ1-5; D is unclear. This CDR3 spans 16 amino acids. CDR1 and CDR2 (germline): MGHRA, YSYEKL. Trimming cost V 0 bases and J 4 bases, with 13 bases left between them. The CDR3 protein is CASSQDSVGGNQPQHF. CDR3 sequence (DNA): TGCGCCAGCAGCCAAGATAGTGTGGGAGGAAATCAGCCCCAGCATTTT.

The chain employs TRBV19 and TRBJ2-7; D ambiguous. The CDR3 totals 13 residues. Trimming left V 0 bases short and J 0 bases short, with 3 bases between. The V gene's germline CDR1 is LNHDA and CDR2 SQIVND (reference sequence). The CDR3 coding sequence is TGTGCCAGTAGTATAGATCACTCCTACGAGCAGTACTTC. This sequence encodes CASSIDHSYEQYF.

The genes are TRBV5-6 and TRBJ1-4, with D perhaps TRBD1 (5 bases). The CDR3 totals 14 residues. V was shortened by 2 bases and J by 4 bases, with 9 bases between the two germline ends. Germline CDR1 and CDR2: SGHDT and YYEEEE. In DNA, the CDR3 is TGTGCCAGCAGCTTTGCGGGGGTTAATGAAAAACTGTTTTTT. Protein: CASSFAGVNEKLFF. The complete variable domain, with remaining parts taken from reference TRBV5-6 and TRBJ1-4, reads DAGVTQSPTHLIKTRGQQVTLRCSPKSGHDTVSWYQQALGQGPQFIFQYYEEEERQRGNFPDRFSGHQFPNYSSELNVNALLLGDSALYLCASSFAGVNEKLFFGSGTQLSVL.

V usage is TRBV6-6 and J usage is TRBJ1-6; D might be TRBD1 (6 bases). The CDR3 is 16 amino acids. The germline V and J ends were trimmed by 4 bases and 0 bases, with 10 bases remaining between them. Germline-derived CDR1 and CDR2 are MNHNY and SVGAGI (reference sequence). The DNA for the CDR3 is TGTGCCAGCAGTTCAGGGGCGAGCTCCTATAATTCACCCCTCCACTTT. This sequence encodes CASSSGASSYNSPLHF.

The chain joins TRBV28 to TRBJ2-3; a weak D match, TRBD2 (5 bases). CDR3 length equals 15 residues. Germline assignment: CDR1 MDHEN and CDR2 SYDVKM. Trimming shortened V by 2 bases and J by 3 bases, and 12 bases separated the two germline ends. CDR3 sequence reads: CASSLDGVGTDTQYF. As DNA, the CDR3 is TGTGCCAGCAGTTTAGACGGGGTGGGAACAGATACGCAGTATTTT.

The rearrangement uses TRBV29-1 and TRBJ1-2; 8 nucleotides match TRBD1. Germline CDR1 and CDR2: SQVTM and ANQGSEA. Losses at the gene ends were 2 bases for V and 8 bases for J; bases not matched to a gene: 16. This CDR3 region has 16 residues. Here the CDR3 DNA reads TGCAGCGTTGAAAAGAGGGGGGACAGGAGAAAAGGAGGCTACACCTTC. Translating it yields CSVEKRGDRRKGGYTF.

This rearrangement joins TRBV5-6 to TRBJ2-2; 7 bases match TRBD2. Trimming cost V 2 bases and J 5 bases; bases outside gene matches: 0. The CDR3 covers 13 residues. Germline CDR1 is SGHDT and CDR2 is YYEEEE. The CDR3 region has the DNA TGTGCCAGCAGCTTACTAGCGACCGGGGAGCTGTTTTTT. Translated, it gives CASSLLATGELFF.

The chain's CDR3 is CASSVDRGAQPQHF. The CDR3 region has the DNA TGCGCCAGCAGCGTGGACAGGGGTGCTCAGCCCCAGCATTTT. V gene TRBV5-1 combines with J gene TRBJ1-5; the match to TRBD1 covers 9 bases. V lost 4 bases, J lost 6 bases, and 5 bases stayed unmatched. In germline, CDR1 is SGHRS, CDR2 YFSETQ. The CDR3 loop spans 14 amino acids.

This clone was seen just once. J is TRBJ2-1 and V is TRBV13, with TRBD2 matching over 9 bases. J gave up 2 bases and V 4 bases, and 3 bases lay outside the gene matches. This CDR3 comprises 15 residues. Germline loops: CDR1 PRHDT, CDR2 FYEKMQ (reference sequence). Written as DNA, the CDR3 is TGTGCCAGCAGCTCGACTAGCGGAACCTACAATGAGCAGTTCTTC. It specifies CASSSTSGTYNEQFF. The variable domain in full, completed from reference TRBV13 and TRBJ2-1, reads AAGVIQSPRHLIKEKRETATLKCYPIPRHDTVYWYQQGPGQDPQFLISFYEKMQSDKGSIPDRFSAQQFSDYHSELNMSSLELGDSALYFCASSSTSGTYNEQFFGPGTRLTVL.

This clone occurred once. The gene calls are TRBV7-6 and TRBJ1-4; 7 positions match TRBD1. In germline, CDR1 is SGHVS, CDR2 FNYEAQ. Trimming took 1 base from V and 6 from J; bases not matched to a gene: 2. This CDR3 has 14 amino acids. The CDR3 coding sequence is TGTGCCAGCAGCTTAGACGACAGGGATGAAAAACTGTTTTTT. Translating gives CASSLDDRDEKLFF.

The chain combines TRBV5-6 with TRBJ1-2; the D gene is possibly TRBD1 (5 bases). The CDR3 covers 15 residues. Germline CDR1 reads SGHDT; CDR2 reads YYEEEE. The V gene lost 0 bases and the J gene lost 8 bases, with 17 bases spanning the gap. CDR3 residues: CASSLGGAAWDGYTF. In DNA form, the CDR3 reads TGTGCCAGCAGCTTGGGCGGGGCCGCATGGGACGGCTACACCTTC.

CDR3 amino acids: CASSTPGYEQYF. CDR3 DNA: TGTGCCAGTAGTACGCCGGGCTACGAGCAGTACTTC. The chain combines TRBV19 with TRBJ2-7; D uncertain. Trimming left V 4 bases short and J 3 bases short, with 7 bases between. CDR3 length: 12 amino acids. The germline gives CDR1 LNHDA, CDR2 SQIVND (reference sequence).

The rearrangement links TRBV5-1 to TRBJ2-3, with no clear D. The germline V gene has CDR1 SGHRS and CDR2 YFSETQ. CDR3 length: 13 amino acids. The germline V and J ends were trimmed by 4 bases and 4 bases, with 10 bases remaining between them. This chain's CDR3 is CASSRISADTQYF. CDR3 sequence (DNA): TGCGCCAGCAGCCGAATCAGCGCAGATACGCAGTATTTT.

To note about this clone: Within the sample, other DNA sequences also encode this same CDR3. The J gene is TRBJ1-1, the V gene TRBV5-1; 7 nucleotides agree with TRBD1. V shed 4 bases, J shed 3 bases, and the junction held 3 bases outside the gene matches. This CDR3 contains 13 residues. CDR1 SGHRS and CDR2 YFSETQ come from the germline V gene. The CDR3 is CASSPTGDTEAFF. CDR3 nucleotide sequence: TGCGCCAGCAGCCCCACAGGGGACACTGAAGCTTTCTTT.

This clone was recorded only once. The CDR3, as DNA: TGTGCCAGCAGCTTATCAGGGACTCTACCCTATGGCTACACCTTC. Its protein is CASSLSGTLPYGYTF. This rearrangement joins TRBV5-4 to TRBJ1-2; tentative D call: TRBD1 (5 bases). With 2 bases removed from V and 4 bases from J, the gap between germline ends came to 15 bases. The CDR3 consists of 15 residues. The germline V gene encodes CDR1 SGHNT and CDR2 YYREEE (reference sequence).

This chain connects TRBV29-1 to TRBJ1-1, with TRBD1 matching over 7 bases. With V trimmed by 6 bases and J by 4 bases, 11 bases remained unmatched. The CDR3 sequence is 14 residues long. Per the germline V gene, CDR1 is SQVTM and CDR2 is ANQGSEA. CDR3 in amino acids: CSVHGRGRSTEAFF. Here the CDR3 DNA reads TGCAGCGTCCACGGAAGGGGGCGTAGCACTGAAGCTTTCTTT.